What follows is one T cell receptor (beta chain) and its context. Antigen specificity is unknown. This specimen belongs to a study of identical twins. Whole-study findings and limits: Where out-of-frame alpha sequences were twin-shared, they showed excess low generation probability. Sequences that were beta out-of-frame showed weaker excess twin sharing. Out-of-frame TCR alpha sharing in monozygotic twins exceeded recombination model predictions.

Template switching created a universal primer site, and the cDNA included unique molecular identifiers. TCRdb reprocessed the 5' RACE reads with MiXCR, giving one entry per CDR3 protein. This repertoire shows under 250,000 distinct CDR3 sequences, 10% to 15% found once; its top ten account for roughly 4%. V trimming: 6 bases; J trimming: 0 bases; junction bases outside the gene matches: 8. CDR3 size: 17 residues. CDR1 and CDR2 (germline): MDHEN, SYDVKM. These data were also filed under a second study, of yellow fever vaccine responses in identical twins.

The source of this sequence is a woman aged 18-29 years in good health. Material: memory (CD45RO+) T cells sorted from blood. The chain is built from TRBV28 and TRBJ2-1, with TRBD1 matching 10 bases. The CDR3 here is CASRGGTGVPSYNEQFF. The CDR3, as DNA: TGTGCCAGCAGGGGCGGGACAGGGGTCCCCTCCTACAATGAGCAGTTCTTC.